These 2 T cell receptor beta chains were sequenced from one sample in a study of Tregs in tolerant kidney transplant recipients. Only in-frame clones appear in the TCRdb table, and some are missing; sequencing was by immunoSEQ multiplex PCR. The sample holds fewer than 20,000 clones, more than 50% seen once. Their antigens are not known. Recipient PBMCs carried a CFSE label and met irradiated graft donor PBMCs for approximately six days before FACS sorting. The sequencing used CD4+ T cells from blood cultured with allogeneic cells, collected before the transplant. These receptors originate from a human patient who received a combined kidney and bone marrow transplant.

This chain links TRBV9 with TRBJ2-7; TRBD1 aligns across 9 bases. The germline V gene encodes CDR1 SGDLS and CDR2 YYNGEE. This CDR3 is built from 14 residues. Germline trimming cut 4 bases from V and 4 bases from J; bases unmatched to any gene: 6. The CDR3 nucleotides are TGTGCCAGCAGCTCAGGGACAGGGCGGTACGAGCAGTACTTC. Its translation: CASSSGTGRYEQYF.

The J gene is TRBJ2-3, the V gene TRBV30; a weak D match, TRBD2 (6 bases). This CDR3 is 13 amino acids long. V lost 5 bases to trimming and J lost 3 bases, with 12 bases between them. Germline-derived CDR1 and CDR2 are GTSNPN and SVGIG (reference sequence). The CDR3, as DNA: TGTGCCTGGGATAGCGGAGGGACAGATACGCAGTATTTT. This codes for CAWDSGGTDTQYF.